Presented here are 19 T cell receptor beta chains from one specimen sequenced in a study of early T cells in non-severe SARS-CoV-2 infection. MiXCR was run by TCRdb on the 5' RACE reads, yielding one entry per CDR3 protein. The sample carries approximately 20,000 distinct CDR3 sequences, more than 5% recorded once. The sequenced sample consisted of whole blood. These receptors came from an adult who was a healthcare worker with PCR-confirmed SARS-CoV-2 infection or an uninfected control (not recorded which).

This clonotype was detected many times. Its ends do not fully match the called genes, so a read error is possible. The V gene is TRBV20-1, the J gene TRBJ2-2; tentative D call: TRBD2 (5 bases). This CDR3 contains 14 residues. CDR1 and CDR2 (germline): DFQATT, SNEGSKA (reference sequence). CDR3 region: CGARSRVNTGELFF. The CDR3 DNA reads as TGCGGTGCTAGATCGCGGGTGAACACCGGGGAGCTGTTTTTT.

This clonotype was seen ten or more times. The chain couples TRBV11-2 to TRBJ2-2; the match to TRBD2 covers 7 bases. Germline values: CDR1 SGHAT, CDR2 FQNNGV. V was pared by 1 base and J by 5 bases, with 4 bases of the junction left unmatched. This CDR3 has 15 amino acids. DNA of the CDR3: TGTGCCAGCAGCTTAGGGTCAGCGGGGACCGGGGAGCTGTTTTTT. Protein sequence: CASSLGSAGTGELFF.

This clonotype was found many times. The chain links TRBV7-9 to TRBJ2-3, with 8 bases aligning to TRBD2. CDR1 is SEHNR and CDR2 is FQNEAQ in the germline V gene (reference sequence). This CDR3 is 15 amino acids long. The V gene end was trimmed by 1 base and the J gene end by 3 bases; junction bases not matched to a gene: 3. The CDR3 DNA reads as TGTGCCAGCAGCTTAGGAGCGGGAGAAACAGATACGCAGTATTTT. This encodes CASSLGAGETDTQYF. Based on the CDR3 plus reference TRBV7-9 and TRBJ2-3, the full variable domain is DTGVSQNPRHKITKRGQNVTFRCDPISEHNRLYWYRQTLGQGPEFLTYFQNEAQLEKSRLLSDRFSAERPKGSFSTLEIQRTEQGDSAMYLCASSLGAGETDTQYFGPGTRLTVL.

There are many counts of this clonotype. V and J are TRBV3-1 and TRBJ1-6; 9 nucleotides match TRBD1. Germline CDR1 and CDR2: LGHDT and YNNKEL (reference sequence). J lost 7 bases, V lost 2 bases, and 3 bases had no gene match. CDR3 length: 15 amino acids. The CDR3 loop reads CASSQTGQGNSPLHF. In nucleotides, the CDR3 is TGTGCCAGCAGCCAAACGGGACAGGGCAATTCACCCCTCCACTTT.

This clonotype was recorded many times. The gene calls are TRBV27 and TRBJ2-1; perhaps D is TRBD1 or TRBD2 (5 bases each). The V gene lost 6 bases and the J gene lost 4 bases, with 19 bases spanning the gap. Germline V lookup: CDR1 MNHEY, CDR2 SMNVEV (reference sequence). CDR3 length: 16 amino acids. The CDR3 bases are TGTGCCAGCAGAAAAACCGGGACGGAATTTTACAATGAGCAGTTCTTC. Its protein is CASRKTGTEFYNEQFF.

This clonotype was counted a few times. This chain connects TRBV5-1 to TRBJ2-2; D tentatively reads TRBD1 or TRBD2 (5 bases each). CDR3 size: 13 residues. The germline V and J ends were trimmed by 4 bases and 6 bases, with 10 bases remaining between them. Germline CDR1 SGHRS, CDR2 YFSETQ. CDR3 nucleotides: TGCGCCAGCAGCCCGCGAGGGGCCGGGGAGCTGTTTTTT. Its translation is CASSPRGAGELFF.

By share, this clonotype counts as medium-sized (0.01 to 0.1%). The V call is TRBV25-1, the J call TRBJ2-1, with a tentative D call TRBD2 (6 bases). The length of the CDR3 is 11 residues. In germline, CDR1 is MGHDK, CDR2 SYGVNS. The V gene lost 11 bases and the J gene lost 8 bases, with 13 bases spanning the gap. CDR3 sequence: CAATWGDEQFF. In nucleotides, the CDR3 is TGTGCCGCCACTTGGGGGGATGAGCAGTTCTTC.

This clonotype was detected ten times or more. The gene calls are TRBV10-3 and TRBJ2-7; D may match TRBD1 or TRBD2 (6 bases each). The CDR3 totals 14 residues. Germline CDR1 ENHRY, CDR2 SYGVKD. The V end lost 6 bases, the J end lost 3 bases, and 15 bases lay between the germline ends. For the CDR3, the DNA is TGTGCCATCAGCCGCGGGACAACCTACTACGAGCAGTACTTC. This gives the protein CAISRGTTYYEQYF.

In this sample, this clonotype turned up many times. The chain is built from TRBV29-1 and TRBJ2-3; no firm D call. CDR3 length: 12 residues. V lost 2 bases, J lost 2 bases, and 5 bases lay in between. Germline lookup yields CDR1 SQVTM and CDR2 ANQGSEA. The CDR3 DNA reads as TGCAGCGTTGAAAACTACACAGATACGCAGTATTTT. It is translated as CSVENYTDTQYF.

This clonotype was seen a handful of times. This chain connects TRBV7-9 to TRBJ2-3, with D possibly TRBD2 on 6 matching bases. This CDR3 spans 14 amino acids. Trimming removed 6 bases at V and 2 bases at J, with 12 bases between. Germline CDR1 reads SEHNR; CDR2 reads FQNEAQ (reference sequence). Written as DNA, the CDR3 is TGTGCCAGCAGGCCGGGACTTATCACAGATACGCAGTATTTT. It yields the protein CASRPGLITDTQYF.

This clonotype was observed many times. CDR3 protein: CASSDSANGELFF. The CDR3 bases are TGTGCCAGCAGTGACTCGGCGAACGGGGAGCTGTTTTTT. This rearrangement joins TRBV6-4 to TRBJ2-2, with D uncertain. Germline V lookup: CDR1 MRHNA, CDR2 SNTAGT. The CDR3 spans 13 residues. The V end lost 0 bases, the J end lost 7 bases, and 6 bases lay between the germline ends.

In this sample, this clonotype turned up many times. The genes are TRBV7-6 and TRBJ1-2, with a tentative D call TRBD1 (6 bases). The CDR3 is made up of 13 amino acids. V lost 5 bases to trimming and J lost 7 bases, with 14 bases between them. Germline V gene lookup returns CDR1 SGHVS and CDR2 FNYEAQ. The CDR3 is CASSTVGGAGYTF. DNA for the CDR3: TGTGCCAGCAGCACAGTTGGGGGCGCTGGCTACACCTTC.

This clonotype was detected ten times or more. V usage is TRBV12-3 or TRBV12-4 and J usage is TRBJ2-2; the D gene is possibly TRBD2 (7 bases). V was clipped by 4 bases and J by 6 bases, with 15 bases between them. This CDR3 is built from 15 residues. The CDR3: CASSSRGGDAGELFF. In DNA form, the CDR3 reads TGTGCCAGCAGTTCCAGGGGAGGGGACGCCGGGGAGCTGTTTTTT.

This sequence joins TRBV29-1 and TRBJ2-3; D gene uncertain. CDR1 and CDR2 (germline): SQVTM, ANQGSEA. The CDR3 consists of 12 residues. The V and J ends lost 0 bases and 4 bases respectively, with 5 bases between them. The CDR3 nucleotides are TGCAGCGTTGAAGATACTCCAGATACGCAGTATTTT. Encoded protein: CSVEDTPDTQYF.

This clonotype has a count of ten or more. The V call is TRBV29-1, the J call TRBJ2-2; 8 nucleotides align to TRBD1. Germline V CDR1 and CDR2: SQVTM, ANQGSEA. This CDR3 contains 15 residues. With V trimmed by 6 bases and J by 5 bases, 11 bases remained unmatched. CDR3 protein: CSVLTTGENTGELFF. CDR3 bases: TGCAGCGTCCTGACGACAGGGGAGAATACCGGGGAGCTGTTTTTT.

This clonotype turned up a few times. As DNA, the CDR3 is TGTGCCAGCAGCATCATAGCGGTAAACGGGCAGTTCTTC. This codes for CASSIIAVNGQFF. The chain employs TRBV28 and TRBJ2-1; a weak D match, TRBD2 (6 bases). The V end was cut by 6 bases, the J end by 12 bases, with 18 bases between. Germline values: CDR1 MDHEN, CDR2 SYDVKM. The CDR3 spans 13 residues. The full variable domain, its missing parts supplied by reference TRBV28 and TRBJ2-1, is DVKVTQSSRYLVKRTGEKVFLECVQDMDHENMFWYRQDPGLGLRLIYFSYDVKMKEKGDIPEGYSVSREKKERFSLILESASTNQTSMYLCASSIIAVNGQFFGPGTRLTVL.

This clonotype is medium-sized (0.01 to 0.1%) by share. The CDR3 DNA sequence: TGTGCCAGCACTTCCATGTCGGGGGTCCTCACAGATACGCAGTATTTT. It translates to CASTSMSGVLTDTQYF. This chain joins TRBV12-3 or TRBV12-4 and TRBJ2-3; D is perhaps TRBD2 (6 bases). The CDR3 runs to 16 residues. Trimming pared 7 bases from V and 2 bases from J, leaving 19 bases between.

By frequency in the sample, this clonotype is medium-sized. The chain recombines TRBV29-1 with TRBJ2-1, with D maybe TRBD2 (6 bases). The V and J ends lost 7 bases and 12 bases respectively, with 19 bases between them. CDR3 length: 12 amino acids. The germline V gene encodes CDR1 SQVTM and CDR2 ANQGSEA. The DNA of the CDR3 is TGCAGCGCTAATGGGCCTGAGCGGGTGCAGTTCTTC. Amino acids: CSANGPERVQFF.

This clonotype was detected many times. The rearrangement links TRBV27 to TRBJ2-1; no firm D call. V was trimmed by 6 bases and J by 1 base, leaving 4 bases between them. The germline V gene has CDR1 MNHEY and CDR2 SMNVEV (reference sequence). CDR3 length: 12 residues. CDR3 nucleotide sequence: TGTGCCAGCAGAAGGTCCTACAATGAGCAGTTCTTC. Translated, it gives CASRRSYNEQFF.